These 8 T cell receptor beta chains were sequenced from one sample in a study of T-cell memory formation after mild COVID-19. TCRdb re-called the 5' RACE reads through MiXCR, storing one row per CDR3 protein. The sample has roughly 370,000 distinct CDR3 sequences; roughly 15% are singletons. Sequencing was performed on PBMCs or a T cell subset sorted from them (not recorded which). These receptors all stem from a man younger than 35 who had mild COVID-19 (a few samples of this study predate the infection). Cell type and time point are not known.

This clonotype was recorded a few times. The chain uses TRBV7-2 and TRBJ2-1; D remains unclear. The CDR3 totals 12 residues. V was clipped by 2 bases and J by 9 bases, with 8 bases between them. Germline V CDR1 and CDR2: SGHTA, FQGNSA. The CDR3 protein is CASSLSWREQFF. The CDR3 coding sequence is TGTGCCAGCAGCTTATCGTGGCGTGAGCAGTTCTTC.

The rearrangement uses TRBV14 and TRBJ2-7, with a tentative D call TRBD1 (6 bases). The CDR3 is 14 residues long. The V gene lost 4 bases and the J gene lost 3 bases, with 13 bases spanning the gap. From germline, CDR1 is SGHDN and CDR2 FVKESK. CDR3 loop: CASSRGQKNYEQYV. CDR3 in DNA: TGTGCCAGCAGCCGCGGACAGAAAAACTACGAGCAGTACGTC.

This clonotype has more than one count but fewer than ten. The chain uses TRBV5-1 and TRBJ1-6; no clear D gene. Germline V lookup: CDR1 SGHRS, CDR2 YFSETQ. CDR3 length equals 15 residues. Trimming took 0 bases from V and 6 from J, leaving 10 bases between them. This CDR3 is CASSLGPGFNSPLHF. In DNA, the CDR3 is TGCGCCAGCAGCTTGGGCCCGGGGTTTAATTCACCCCTCCACTTT.

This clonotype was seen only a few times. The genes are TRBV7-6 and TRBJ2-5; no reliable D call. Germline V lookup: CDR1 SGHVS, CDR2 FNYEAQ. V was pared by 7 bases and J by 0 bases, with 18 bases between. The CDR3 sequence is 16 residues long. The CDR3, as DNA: TGTGCCAGCAAGTGGCTCGCAGGCCGACACCAAGAGACCCAGTACTTC. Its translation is CASKWLAGRHQETQYF.

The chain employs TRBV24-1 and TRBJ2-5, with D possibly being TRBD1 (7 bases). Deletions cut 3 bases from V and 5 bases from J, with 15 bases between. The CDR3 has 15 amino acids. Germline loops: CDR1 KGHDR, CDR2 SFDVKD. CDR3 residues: CATSDEQGRRETQYF. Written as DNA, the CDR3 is TGTGCCACCAGTGATGAACAGGGGAGGAGGGAGACCCAGTACTTC.

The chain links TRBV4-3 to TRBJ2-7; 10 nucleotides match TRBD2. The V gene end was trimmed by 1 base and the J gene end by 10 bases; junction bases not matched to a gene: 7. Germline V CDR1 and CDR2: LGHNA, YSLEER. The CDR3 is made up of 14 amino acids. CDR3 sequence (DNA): TGCGCCAGCAGCCAAGTATCGAGCGGGGGGGCCCAGTACTTC. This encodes CASSQVSSGGAQYF.

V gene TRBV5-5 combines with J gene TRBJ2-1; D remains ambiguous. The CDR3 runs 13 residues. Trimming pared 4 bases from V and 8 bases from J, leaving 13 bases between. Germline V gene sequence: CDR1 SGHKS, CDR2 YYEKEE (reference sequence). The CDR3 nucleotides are TGTGCCAGCAGCGAGGAAGTGTGGGATGAGCAGTTCTTC. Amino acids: CASSEEVWDEQFF.

CDR3 protein: CASSELPTNNEQFF. For the CDR3, the DNA is TGTGCCAGCAGCGAACTACCTACAAACAATGAGCAGTTCTTC. The chain recombines TRBV9 with TRBJ2-1; D gene ambiguous. Trimming removed 3 bases from V and 5 bases from J, with 12 bases in between. The CDR3 sequence is 14 residues long. CDR1 is SGDLS, CDR2 YYNGEE, per germline.